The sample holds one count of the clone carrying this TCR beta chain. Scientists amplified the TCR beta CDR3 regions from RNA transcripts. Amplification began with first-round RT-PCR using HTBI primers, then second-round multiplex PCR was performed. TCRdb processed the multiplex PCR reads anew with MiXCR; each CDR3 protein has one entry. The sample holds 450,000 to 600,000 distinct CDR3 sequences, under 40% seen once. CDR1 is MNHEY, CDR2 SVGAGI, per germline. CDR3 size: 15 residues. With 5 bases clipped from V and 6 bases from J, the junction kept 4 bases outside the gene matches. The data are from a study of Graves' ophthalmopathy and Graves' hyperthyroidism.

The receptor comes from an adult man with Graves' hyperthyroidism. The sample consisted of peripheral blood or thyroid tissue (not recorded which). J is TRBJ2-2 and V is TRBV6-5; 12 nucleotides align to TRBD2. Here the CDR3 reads CASSRLAGDPGELFF. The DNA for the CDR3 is TGTGCCAGCAGTCGACTAGCGGGAGATCCCGGGGAGCTGTTTTTT.